Here is one T cell receptor (beta chain) with its context. The data originate from a study of T cell responses to AZD1222 COVID-19 vaccine. Assay used: immunoSEQ multiplex PCR; TCRdb lists only in-frame clones, some missing. The sample lists more than 65,000 clones, roughly nine tenths occurring once. V lost 0 bases and J lost 4, with 9 bases in between. CDR1 and CDR2 (germline): LNHNV, YYDKDF (reference sequence). There are 14 residues in the CDR3. Sequenced here: peripheral blood, sampled on day 0 of AZD1222 vaccination. The chain links TRBV15 to TRBJ1-1, with D tentatively TRBD1 (5 bases). The sequence came from an adult in good health. This CDR3 reads CATSRDGRVTEAFF. The CDR3 DNA follows: TGTGCCACCAGCAGAGATGGCAGGGTCACTGAAGCTTTCTTT.